The 14 T cell receptor beta chains below were found in one sample sequenced in a study of Graves' ophthalmopathy and Graves' hyperthyroidism. Transcripts of RNA were the source for amplifying TCR beta CDR3 regions. Scientists carried out first-round RT-PCR using HTBI primers and then a second-round multiplex PCR. TCRdb reanalysed the multiplex PCR reads using MiXCR and keeps one entry per CDR3 protein. The sample lists around 1,200,000 distinct CDR3 sequences; 35% to 40% were seen once. Material: peripheral blood or thyroid tissue (not recorded which). The receptor set was obtained from an adult man with Graves' hyperthyroidism.

A few counts support this clonotype. The chain carries TRBV9 and TRBJ1-1; D is undetermined. CDR1 and CDR2 (germline): SGDLS, YYNGEE. This CDR3 region has 17 residues. V lost 3 bases and J 1 base, leaving 19 bases between the germline ends. This CDR3 is CASSGSPGRQPNTEAFF. The CDR3 DNA sequence: TGTGCCAGCAGCGGCTCTCCCGGGAGGCAGCCGAACACTGAAGCTTTCTTT.

This clonotype was found a few times. The chain is built from TRBV7-9 and TRBJ1-4; a weak D match, TRBD1 (6 bases). The V end was cut by 5 bases, the J end by 5 bases, with 18 bases between. The CDR3 extends over 16 amino acids. Germline assignment: CDR1 SEHNR and CDR2 FQNEAQ (reference sequence). The CDR3 DNA sequence: TGTGCCAGCAGCGGGCAGGGGAATCTCTTCAATGAAAAACTGTTTTTT. Its protein product is CASSGQGNLFNEKLFF.

Concerning this clonotype itself: This likely comes from a read error, as the CDR3 has no conserved phenylalanine or tryptophan at its end. Because the CDR3's place on the DNA is in doubt, the DNA is left out and the CDR3 is given as listed by TCRdb. The chain combines TRBV2 with TRBJ1-6; the tabulated D call, TRBD1, remains unverified against the DNA. The CDR3 numbers 15 amino acids, ends counted. Germline loops: CDR1 SNHLY, CDR2 FYNNEI. CDR3 in amino acids: CASMGVSSYNSRSQV.

In its sample, this clonotype was seen many times. The V and J genes are TRBV7-9 and TRBJ2-7, with D possibly being TRBD1 (5 bases). V was cut by 4 bases and J by 2 bases, with 9 bases left in between. The V gene's germline CDR1 is SEHNR and CDR2 FQNEAQ (reference sequence). CDR3 size: 13 residues. CDR3 sequence reads: CASSSGKPYEQYF. The CDR3 nucleotides are TGTGCCAGCAGCTCAGGGAAACCCTACGAGCAGTACTTC.

As to this clonotype: Possible read error: a much larger clone is one base away. The chain uses TRBV9 and TRBJ2-7; D remains unclear. The CDR3 totals 13 residues. Germline-derived CDR1 and CDR2 are SGDLS and YYNGEE. In DNA form, the CDR3 reads TGTGCCAGCAGCGTAGTGGACGGATACGAGCAGCACTTC. Amino acid sequence: CASSVVDGYEQHF.

The chain links TRBV2 to TRBJ1-1; 7 nucleotides agree with TRBD1. This CDR3 spans 14 amino acids. V lost 6 bases and J lost 3; bases outside the gene matches: 7. Germline assignment: CDR1 SNHLY and CDR2 FYNNEI. The CDR3 loop is CASRDKTGYTEAFF. DNA of the CDR3: TGTGCCAGCAGAGACAAGACAGGGTACACTGAAGCTTTCTTT. The full variable domain, its missing parts supplied by reference TRBV2 and TRBJ1-1, is EPEVTQTPSHQVTQMGQEVILRCVPISNHLYFYWYRQILGQKVEFLVSFYNNEISEKSEIFDDQFSVERPDGSNFTLKIRSTKLEDSAMYFCASRDKTGYTEAFFGQGTRLTVV.

The chain has TRBV29-1 and TRBJ1-3; weak D call: TRBD1 (5 bases). The CDR3 contains 15 residues. Trimming removed 0 bases at V and 6 bases at J, with 15 bases between. Germline V gene lookup returns CDR1 SQVTM and CDR2 ANQGSEA. CDR3 residues: CSVEDRGAAANTIYF. As DNA, the CDR3 is TGCAGCGTTGAAGATAGGGGTGCCGCGGCAAACACCATATATTTT.

This clonotype was detected only a few times. The gene calls are TRBV7-2 and TRBJ1-6, with a tentative D call TRBD1 (5 bases). V shed 5 bases and J shed 0 bases, with 11 bases lying between them. This CDR3 spans 16 amino acids. Germline CDR1 reads SGHTA; CDR2 reads FQGNSA. The CDR3 DNA is TGTGCCAGCAGCGGGCGACAGAGCTCCTATAATTCACCCCTCCACTTT. Amino acid sequence: CASSGRQSSYNSPLHF.

This clonotype was observed many times. CDR3 DNA sequence: TGCAGCGTTGATGGGGGACAGGTGAACACTGAAGCTTTCTTT. Amino acid sequence: CSVDGGQVNTEAFF. The chain uses TRBV29-1 and TRBJ1-1; TRBD1 matches 8 bases. The CDR3 extends over 14 amino acids. Trimming took 3 bases from V and 0 from J; bases not matched to a gene: 3. In germline, CDR1 is SQVTM, CDR2 ANQGSEA.

The V call is TRBV7-2, the J call TRBJ2-7, with TRBD2 matching over 13 bases. Matching the DNA end better, TRBJ2-5 makes the J call doubtful. CDR1 and CDR2 from the germline V gene are SGHTA and FQGNSA. The length of the CDR3 is 17 residues. As DNA, the CDR3 is TGTGCCAGCAGCTTCACGACAGGACTAGCGGGGGAAGAGACCCAGTACTTC. Amino acids: CASSFTTGLAGEETQYF.

This clonotype was recorded many times. The chain links TRBV7-9 to TRBJ1-1, with D hard to call. The ends were cut back, 5 bases at V and 0 bases at J, with 13 bases in the middle. The CDR3 contains 15 residues. Germline V gene lookup returns CDR1 SEHNR and CDR2 FQNEAQ (reference sequence). The CDR3 DNA reads as TGTGCCAGCAGCCCCGTGGCCGGGGTGAACACTGAAGCTTTCTTT. Its translation is CASSPVAGVNTEAFF.

This rearrangement joins TRBV7-9 to TRBJ1-2; D call uncertain. The length of the CDR3 is 14 residues. Per germline, CDR1 SEHNR and CDR2 FQNEAQ (reference sequence). V was pared by 6 bases and J by 3 bases, with 14 bases between. The CDR3 protein is CASSLFQTYYGYTF. CDR3 sequence (DNA): TGTGCCAGCAGTTTATTCCAGACATACTATGGCTACACCTTC. Full variable domain (outside the CDR3, taken from reference TRBV7-9 and TRBJ1-2): DTGVSQNPRHKITKRGQNVTFRCDPISEHNRLYWYRQTLGQGPEFLTYFQNEAQLEKSRLLSDRFSAERPKGSFSTLEIQRTEQGDSAMYLCASSLFQTYYGYTFGSGTRLTVV.

In this sample, this clonotype turned up a few times. V usage is TRBV7-2 and J usage is TRBJ2-5, with 10 bases lining up with TRBD1. After removal of 6 bases from V and 5 bases from J, the junction contained 6 bases not matched to a gene. Per the germline V gene, CDR1 is SGHTA and CDR2 is FQGNSA. The CDR3 covers 14 residues. The CDR3 loop reads CASRGDRGLETQYF. The CDR3 region has the DNA TGTGCCAGCAGAGGGGACAGGGGTTTGGAGACCCAGTACTTC.

This clonotype was seen more than once but under ten times. J is TRBJ2-7 and V is TRBV7-9; D is ambiguous. Trimming removed 5 bases from V and 0 bases from J, with 11 bases in between. Germline CDR1 and CDR2: SEHNR and FQNEAQ (reference sequence). The CDR3 spans 14 residues. The CDR3 here is CASSIGSSSYEQYF. The CDR3 DNA reads TGTGCCAGCAGCATAGGGTCGAGCTCCTACGAGCAGTACTTC.